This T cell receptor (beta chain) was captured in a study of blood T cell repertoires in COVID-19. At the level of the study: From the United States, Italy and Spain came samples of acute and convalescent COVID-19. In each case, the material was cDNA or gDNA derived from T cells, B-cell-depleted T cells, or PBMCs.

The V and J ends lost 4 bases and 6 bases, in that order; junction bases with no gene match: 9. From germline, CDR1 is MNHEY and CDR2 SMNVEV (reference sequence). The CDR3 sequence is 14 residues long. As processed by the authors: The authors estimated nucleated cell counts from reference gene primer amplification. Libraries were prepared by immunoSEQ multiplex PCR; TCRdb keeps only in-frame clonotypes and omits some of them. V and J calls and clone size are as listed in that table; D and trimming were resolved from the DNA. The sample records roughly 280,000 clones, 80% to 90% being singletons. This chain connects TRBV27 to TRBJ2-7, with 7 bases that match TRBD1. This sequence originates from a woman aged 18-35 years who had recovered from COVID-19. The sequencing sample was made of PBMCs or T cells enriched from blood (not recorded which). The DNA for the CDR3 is TGTGCCAGCAGTTGGATAGACAGGGTCGGCGAGCAGTACTTC. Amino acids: CASSWIDRVGEQYF.